This T cell receptor beta chain is drawn from a study of shared clonotypes between healthy human individuals (dated by TCRdb to about 2020). Notes on the research overall: The cohort included three men and a couple of women between 18 and 49 years of age. For each donor, CD4 naive and CD4 memory were each given three plates, CD8 naive was given two plates, and CD8 memory was given one plate. To estimate repertoire size and how much clonotypes are shared between individuals, the study performed deep sequencing of blood TCR repertoires from a handful of healthy adults. To increase sequencing depth and limit assay-specific biases, TCR repertoire library preparation and sequencing were carried out by different laboratories using diverse techniques. Leukapheresis yielded between about 0.85 and 10 billion PBMCs per donor. Here is what the overall study found, with its caveats: Pairwise subsampling indicated that sequencing depth was expected to affect the degree of clonotype sharing among donors. Naive subsets generally had larger estimated clonotype richness than memory subsets. Clonotypes shared by all four sorted-subset donors showed higher generation probabilities than non-shared clonotypes. Incomplete sequencing was indicated by rarefaction of sorted-subset datasets, despite the large sequencing depth. Across a few donors, around 5% of naive CD4, 3.5% of naive CD8, 2.3% of memory CD4, and 0.4% of memory CD8 clonotypes were shared. The small number of donors limited the genetic and exposure-history diversity represented. Only blood was sampled, and tissue TCR repertoires likely differ from those in blood.

TCR CDR3 regions were amplified from genomic DNA by multiplex PCR using the deep immunoSEQ assay. For each cell subset, the extracted genomic DNA was distributed evenly across all wells of several immunoSEQ 96-well plates, and each plate served as one replicate. Each replicate PCR for sorted subsets received roughly 200 ng genomic DNA, equal to about 29,000 T cell genomes. The purified libraries were quantified using a Qubit 3.0 fluorometer, sized with a Bioanalyzer 2100, and then quantified again using the KAPA Library Quantification kit. Each immunoSEQ 96-well plate was sequenced on its own single-read 150-cycle Illumina NextSeq 550 flow cell. The original pipeline was this. Because the immunoSEQ output included only junctional sequences and no quality scores, the filtering could not be the same as the filtering used for full-length reads. Sequences were annotated with PyIR, a Python wrapper for IgBLAST v1.9, using IMGT germline references to assign V/J genes and CDR3. Reads were filtered out if the reads had weak V/J assignments (E-value above 1e-6), no CDR3, stop codons, out-of-frame junctions, or ambiguous translated residues. V3J clonotypes were defined as sequences sharing an identical inferred V gene, J gene, and CDR3 amino acid sequence. The percentage overlap between two repertoires was calculated by dividing the number of shared unique clonotypes by the size of the smaller repertoire. RTK rarefaction, the Chao1 estimator, and Recon v2.1 estimates of unobserved clonotypes were used to assess repertoire richness. For all TCRbeta clonotypes obtained by the gDNA method from four donors, generation probabilities were computed with OLGA. TCRdb provides this immuneACCESS table in a form limited to in-frame rearrangements. Some clones are lacking; in checked studies, under half of them reflect an unresolved V gene, and why the rest are absent is not known. The DNA gave D and trimming, while V, J and clone size come from that table. This sample lists about 690,000 clones; 90% were detected once. 34% of the sample rests with the top ten.

The donors were healthy, HIV-negative adults who had no recently reported acute infections or vaccinations. All donors were Caucasian adults living in Nashville, Tennessee, USA. CD8 memory samples consisted of magnetically selected CD45RO+ cells combined with CCR7-negative CD45RA+ effector memory (TemRA) cells. After blood collection by leukapheresis, PBMCs were isolated using Ficoll-Histopaque density gradient centrifugation and then cryopreserved in the vapor phase of liquid nitrogen. Purity and quantity of every magnetically sorted T cell population were checked by analytical flow cytometry. Each sorted fraction had its genomic DNA isolated and then quantified by UV absorbance on a Nanodrop 2000c. V and J lose 0 bases and 6 bases, and a span of 18 bases separates them. According to the germline V gene, CDR1 reads LGHNA and CDR2 reads YSLEER. There are 17 amino acids in the CDR3, from cysteine to phenylalanine inclusive. Of the read, only the CDR3 DNA is kept; its 51 bases are in frame from base 1.

This clone is a singleton in its sample. Its antigen remains undetermined. There are no base qualities to consult, and no much larger clone falls within one base. This chain joins TRBV4-3 to TRBJ2-1; TRBD1 is a possible D gene, resting on 6 matching bases. Sequencing used memory CD8+ T cells from PBMCs. The sample's cell subset or site label, decoded: CD45RO+ cells pooled with CCR7-negative TemRA cells. The sequence was obtained from a man aged 18-30 years in good health. Some clones in this sample may be carry-over from other donors' samples. The DNA sequence is given as TGCGCCAGCAGCCAAGATGGCAGGGGTCCCTCCGGCAATGAGCAGTTCTTC. Its translation reads: CASSQDGRGPSGNEQFF.